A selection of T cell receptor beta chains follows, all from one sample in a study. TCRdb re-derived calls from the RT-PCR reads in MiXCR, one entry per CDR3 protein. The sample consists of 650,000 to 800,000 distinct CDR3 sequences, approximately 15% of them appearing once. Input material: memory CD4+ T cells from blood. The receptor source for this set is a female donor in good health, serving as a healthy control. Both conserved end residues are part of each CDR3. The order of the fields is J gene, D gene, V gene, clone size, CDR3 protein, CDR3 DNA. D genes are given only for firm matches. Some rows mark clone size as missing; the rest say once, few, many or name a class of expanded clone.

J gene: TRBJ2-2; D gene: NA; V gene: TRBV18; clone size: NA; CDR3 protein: CASSPLGGGNTGELFF; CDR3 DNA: TGTGCCAGCTCACCACTCGGCGGAGGAAACACCGGGGAGCTGTTTTTT
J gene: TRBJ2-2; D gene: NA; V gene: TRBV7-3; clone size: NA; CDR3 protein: CASSRRRAPGELFF; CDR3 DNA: TGTGCCAGCAGCCGAAGACGGGCCCCCGGGGAGCTGTTTTTT
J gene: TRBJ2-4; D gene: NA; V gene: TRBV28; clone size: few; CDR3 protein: CASIQWGAKNIQYF; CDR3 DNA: TGTGCCAGCATCCAGTGGGGGGCCAAAAACATTCAGTACTTC
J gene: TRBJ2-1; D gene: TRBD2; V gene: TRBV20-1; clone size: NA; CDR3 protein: CSAHIASGSYEQFF; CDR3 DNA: TGCAGTGCTCACATCGCTAGCGGGAGTTATGAGCAGTTCTTC
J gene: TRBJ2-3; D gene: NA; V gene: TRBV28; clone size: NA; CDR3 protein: CASSEKRNTQYF; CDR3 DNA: TGTGCCAGCAGCGAGAAACGTAATACGCAGTATTTT
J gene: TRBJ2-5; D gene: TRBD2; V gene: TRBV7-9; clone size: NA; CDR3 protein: CASSSLAGTTQYF; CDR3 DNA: TGTGCCAGCAGCTCCCTAGCGGGGACTACCCAGTACTTC
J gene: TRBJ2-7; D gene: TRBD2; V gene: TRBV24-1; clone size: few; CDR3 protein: CATSDAGGPKDEQYF; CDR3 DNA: TGTGCCACCAGTGACGCGGGGGGCCCGAAGGACGAGCAGTACTTC
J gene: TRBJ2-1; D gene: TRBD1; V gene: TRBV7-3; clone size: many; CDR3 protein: CASSSPGQSNEQFF; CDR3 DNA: TGTGCCAGCAGCTCCCCGGGACAGAGCAATGAGCAGTTCTTC
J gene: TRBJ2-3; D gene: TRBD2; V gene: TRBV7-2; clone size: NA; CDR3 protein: CASSFKTSGGGISTDTQYF; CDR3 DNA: TGTGCCAGCAGCTTCAAGACTAGCGGGGGGGGGATAAGCACAGATACGCAGTATTTT
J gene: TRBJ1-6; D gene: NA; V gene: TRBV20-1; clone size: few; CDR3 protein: CSALTEGQHSPLHF; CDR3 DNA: TGCAGTGCTTTGACAGAAGGGCAGCATTCACCCCTCCACTTT
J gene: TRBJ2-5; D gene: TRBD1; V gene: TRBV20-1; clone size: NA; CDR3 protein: CSARDPWGQAETQYF; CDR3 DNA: TGCAGTGCTAGAGACCCTTGGGGACAGGCCGAGACCCAGTACTTC
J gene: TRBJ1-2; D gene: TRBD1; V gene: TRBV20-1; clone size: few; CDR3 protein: CSAAGTGELLKGYTF; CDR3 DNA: TGCAGTGCTGCCGGGACAGGGGAGTTATTGAAGGGCTACACCTTC
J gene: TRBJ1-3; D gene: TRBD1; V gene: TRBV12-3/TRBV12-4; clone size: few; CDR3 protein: CASSPGQISYSGNTIYF; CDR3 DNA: TGTGCCAGCAGTCCGGGACAGATCTCTTACTCTGGAAACACCATATATTTT
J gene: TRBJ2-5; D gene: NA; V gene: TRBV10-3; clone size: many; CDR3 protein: CAISEGEGERETQYF; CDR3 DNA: TGTGCCATCAGTGAGGGGGAGGGGGAGCGAGAGACCCAGTACTTC
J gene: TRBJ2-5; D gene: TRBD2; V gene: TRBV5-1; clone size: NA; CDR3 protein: CASKQAGGQETQYF; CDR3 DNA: TGCGCCAGCAAACAAGCGGGAGGGCAAGAGACCCAGTACTTC
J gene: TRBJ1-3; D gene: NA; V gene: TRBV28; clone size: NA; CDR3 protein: CASSSPDTIYF; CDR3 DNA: TGTGCCAGCAGTTCCCCGGACACCATATATTTT
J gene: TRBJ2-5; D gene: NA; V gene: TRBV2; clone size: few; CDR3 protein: CASTEVEPRGTQYF; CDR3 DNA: TGTGCCAGCACCGAAGTCGAGCCGAGGGGGACCCAGTACTTC
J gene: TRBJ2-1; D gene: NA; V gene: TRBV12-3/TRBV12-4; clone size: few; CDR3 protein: CASGSLRQEQFF; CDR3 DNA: TGTGCCAGCGGCAGCCTCAGGCAGGAGCAGTTCTTC
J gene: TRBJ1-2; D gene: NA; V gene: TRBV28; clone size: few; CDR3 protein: CASSLSSGDHGYTF; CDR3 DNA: TGTGCCAGCAGTTTAAGTTCAGGGGATCATGGCTACACCTTC
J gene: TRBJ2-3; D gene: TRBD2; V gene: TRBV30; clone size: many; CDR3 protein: CAWSHNGLAGFGDTQYF; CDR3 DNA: TGTGCCTGGAGTCATAACGGACTAGCGGGATTCGGAGATACGCAGTATTTT
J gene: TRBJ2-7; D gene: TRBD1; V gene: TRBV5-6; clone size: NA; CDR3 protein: CASSLGQGQYF; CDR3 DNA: TGTGCCAGCAGCCTAGGACAGGGCCAGTACTTC
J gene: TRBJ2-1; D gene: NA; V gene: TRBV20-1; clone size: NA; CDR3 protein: CSALESSYNEQFF; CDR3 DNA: TGCAGTGCTCTAGAGAGCTCCTACAATGAGCAGTTCTTC
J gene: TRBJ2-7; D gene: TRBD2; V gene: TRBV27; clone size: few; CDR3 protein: CASSLGRAGGYEQYF; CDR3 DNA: TGTGCCAGCAGTTTGGGCCGAGCGGGAGGTTACGAGCAGTACTTC
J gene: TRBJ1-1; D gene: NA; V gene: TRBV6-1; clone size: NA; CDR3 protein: CASRKSLNTEAFF; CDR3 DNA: TGTGCCAGCAGAAAAAGTTTGAACACTGAAGCTTTCTTT
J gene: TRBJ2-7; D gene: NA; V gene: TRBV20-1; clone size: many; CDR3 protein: CSARTRYEQYF; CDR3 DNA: TGCAGTGCTAGAACCCGGTACGAGCAGTACTTC
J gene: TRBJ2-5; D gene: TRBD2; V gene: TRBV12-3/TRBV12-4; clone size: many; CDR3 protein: CASSPGLAGVSQETQYF; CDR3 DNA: TGTGCCAGCAGTCCGGGACTAGCGGGAGTATCACAAGAGACCCAGTACTTC
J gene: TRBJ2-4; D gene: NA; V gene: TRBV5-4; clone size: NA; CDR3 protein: CSSSLKQGGDIQYF; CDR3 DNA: TGTTCCAGCAGCTTAAAACAGGGGGGGGACATTCAGTACTTC
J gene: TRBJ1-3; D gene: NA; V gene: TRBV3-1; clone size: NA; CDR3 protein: CASSQDASSGNTIYF; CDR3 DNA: TGTGCCAGCAGCCAAGACGCGTCCTCTGGAAACACCATATATTTT
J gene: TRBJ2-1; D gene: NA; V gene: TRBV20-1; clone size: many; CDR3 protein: CSARGLVSYNEQFF; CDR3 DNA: TGCAGTGCTAGAGGACTAGTTTCCTACAATGAGCAGTTCTTC
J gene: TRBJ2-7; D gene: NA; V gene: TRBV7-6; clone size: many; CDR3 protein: CASSSLRGGEQYF; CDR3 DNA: TGTGCCAGCAGCTCACTCAGAGGGGGCGAGCAGTACTTC
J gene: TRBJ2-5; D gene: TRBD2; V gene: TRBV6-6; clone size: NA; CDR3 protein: CASSYGAGGQETQYF; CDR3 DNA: TGTGCCAGCAGTTACGGTGCGGGAGGGCAAGAGACCCAGTACTTC
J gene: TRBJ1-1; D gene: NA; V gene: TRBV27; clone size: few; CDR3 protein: CASSYDGARRNTEAFF; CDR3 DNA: TGTGCCAGCAGTTATGACGGGGCGCGTCGGAACACTGAAGCTTTCTTT
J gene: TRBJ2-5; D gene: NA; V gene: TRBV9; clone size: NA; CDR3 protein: CASSPRTTQDIQYF; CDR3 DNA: TGTGCCAGCAGCCCGAGGACTACCCAAGACATCCAGTACTTC
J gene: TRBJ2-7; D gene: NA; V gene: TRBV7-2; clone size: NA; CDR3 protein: CASSSRGSRPYEQYF; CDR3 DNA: TGTGCCAGCAGCTCCCGGGGCTCCCGCCCCTACGAGCAGTACTTC
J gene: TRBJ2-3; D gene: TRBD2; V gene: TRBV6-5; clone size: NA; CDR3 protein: CASSSLWASGSTDTQYF; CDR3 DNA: TGTGCCAGCAGTTCTCTATGGGCTAGCGGGAGCACAGATACGCAGTATTTT
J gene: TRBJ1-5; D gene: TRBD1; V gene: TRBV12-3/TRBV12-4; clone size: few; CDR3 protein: CASSPRATGGSNQPQHF; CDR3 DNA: TGTGCCAGCAGCCCCCGCGCGACAGGGGGCAGCAATCAGCCCCAGCATTTT
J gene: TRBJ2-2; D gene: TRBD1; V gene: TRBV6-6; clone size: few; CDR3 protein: CASSPGQGKPGELFF; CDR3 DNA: TGTGCCAGCAGCCCGGGACAGGGTAAACCAGGGGAGCTGTTTTTT
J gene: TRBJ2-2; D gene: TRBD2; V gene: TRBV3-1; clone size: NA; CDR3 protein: CASSQEAASGRGTGELFF; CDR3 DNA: TGTGCCAGCAGCCAAGAGGCGGCCAGCGGGAGGGGGACCGGGGAGCTGTTTTTT
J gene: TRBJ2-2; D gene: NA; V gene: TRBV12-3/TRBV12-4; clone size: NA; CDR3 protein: CASSPTHDARELFF; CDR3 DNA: TGTGCCAGCAGTCCGACTCATGATGCCCGGGAGCTGTTTTTT
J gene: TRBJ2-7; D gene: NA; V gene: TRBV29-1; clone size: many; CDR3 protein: CSVERAGSGVGEQYF; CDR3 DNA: TGCAGCGTTGAGCGCGCAGGGTCAGGAGTGGGCGAGCAGTACTTC
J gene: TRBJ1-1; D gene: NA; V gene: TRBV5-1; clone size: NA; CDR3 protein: CASSLLSGATEAFF; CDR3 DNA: TGCGCCAGCAGCTTGCTTTCGGGGGCCACTGAAGCTTTCTTT
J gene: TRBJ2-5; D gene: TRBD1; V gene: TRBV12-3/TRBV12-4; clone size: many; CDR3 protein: CASSPGGSETQYF; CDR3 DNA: TGTGCCAGCAGCCCAGGGGGCTCTGAGACCCAGTACTTC
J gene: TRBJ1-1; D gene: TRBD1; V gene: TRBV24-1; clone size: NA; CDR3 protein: CATRKGQDHTEAFF; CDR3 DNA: TGTGCCACCAGGAAAGGACAGGATCACACTGAAGCTTTCTTT
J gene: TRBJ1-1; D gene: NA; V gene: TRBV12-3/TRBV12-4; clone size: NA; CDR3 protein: CASSFFAGLNTEAFF; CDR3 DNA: TGTGCCAGCAGTTTTTTTGCGGGCTTGAACACTGAAGCTTTCTTT
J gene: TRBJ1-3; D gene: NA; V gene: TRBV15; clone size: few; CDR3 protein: CATSAVGGNTIYF; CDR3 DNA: TGTGCCACCTCAGCGGTAGGTGGAAACACCATATATTTT
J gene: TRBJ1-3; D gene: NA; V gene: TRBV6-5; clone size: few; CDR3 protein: CASSPNYSGNTIYF; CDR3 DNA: TGTGCCAGCAGTCCTAACTACTCTGGAAACACCATATATTTT
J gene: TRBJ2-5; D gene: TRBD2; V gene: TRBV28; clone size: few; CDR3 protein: CASSSAGDPIQETQYF; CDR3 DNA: TGTGCCAGCAGTTCCGCGGGGGACCCCATCCAAGAGACCCAGTACTTC
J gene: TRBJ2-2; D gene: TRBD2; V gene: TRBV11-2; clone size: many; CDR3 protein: CASSWSGGINTGELFF; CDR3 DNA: TGTGCCAGCAGCTGGAGCGGGGGGATCAACACCGGGGAGCTGTTTTTT
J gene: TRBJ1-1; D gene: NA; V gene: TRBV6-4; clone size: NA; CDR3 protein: CASSAGQTEAFF; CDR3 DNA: TGTGCCAGCAGTGCCGGACAGACTGAAGCTTTCTTT
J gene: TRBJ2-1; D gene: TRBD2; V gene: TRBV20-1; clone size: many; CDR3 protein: CSARDSASGTTYNEQFF; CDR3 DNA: TGCAGTGCTAGAGATTCTGCTAGCGGGACCACCTACAATGAGCAGTTCTTC
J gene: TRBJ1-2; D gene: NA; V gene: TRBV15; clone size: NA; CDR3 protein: CATSRGNYGYTF; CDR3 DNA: TGTGCCACCAGCAGAGGAAACTATGGCTACACCTTC
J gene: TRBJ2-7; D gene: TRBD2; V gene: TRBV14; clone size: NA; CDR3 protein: CASSRGLAGLPPYEQYF; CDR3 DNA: TGTGCCAGCAGCCGCGGACTAGCGGGACTACCACCCTACGAGCAGTACTTC
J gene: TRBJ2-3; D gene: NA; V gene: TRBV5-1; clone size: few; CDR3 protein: CASSLSQLTDTQYF; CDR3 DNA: TGCGCCAGCAGCTTGTCCCAGCTTACAGATACGCAGTATTTT
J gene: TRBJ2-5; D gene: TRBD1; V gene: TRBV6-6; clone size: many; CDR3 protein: CASSHRDRGGQETQYF; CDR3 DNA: TGTGCCAGCAGCCACCGGGACAGGGGGGGTCAAGAGACCCAGTACTTC
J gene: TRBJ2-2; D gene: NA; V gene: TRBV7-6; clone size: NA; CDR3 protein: CASSLVDPRGGGELFF; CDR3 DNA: TGTGCCAGCAGCTTAGTCGACCCGCGAGGCGGCGGGGAGCTGTTTTTT